A selection of T cell receptor beta chains follows, all from one sample in a study of blood T cell repertoires in COVID-19. Libraries were prepared by immunoSEQ multiplex PCR; TCRdb keeps only in-frame clonotypes and omits some of them. The sample includes tens of thousands of clones, roughly 87% seen only once; the top ten take approximately 10%. Sequencing was carried out using peripheral blood. These receptors came from an older man with acute or convalescent COVID-19. Both conserved end residues are trimmed from each CDR3. Size is stated for part of the rows, as once, few or many counts, or as a class when the clone is expanded.

>11|TRBJ1-3|TRBV2|.
ASTPDTGNTIY
>13|TRBJ1-5|TRBV28|.
ASSLVGPISQPQH
>14|TRBJ2-1|TRBV7-6|.
ASSLAERGRYNEQF
>10|TRBJ2-5|TRBV19|.
ASSKTEETQY
>15|TRBJ2-3|TRBV7-8|once
ASSLNPPAGVTDTQY
>14|TRBJ2-5|TRBV4-1|.
ASSPPPWGGRETQY
>11|TRBJ1-2|TRBV5-6|.
ASSLSGTYGYT
>15|TRBJ2-2|TRBV2|.
ASSRQTSGRGSGELF
>11|TRBJ2-7|TRBV5-1|once
ASTERGLHEQY
>11|TRBJ2-2|TRBV5-1|once
ASSPGQDGELF
>11|TRBJ1-1|TRBV29-1|.
SVMGQPNTEAF
>11|TRBJ2-1|TRBV19|.
ASSMTGYNEQF
>15|TRBJ2-3|TRBV7-3|.
ASSSRGERWRVDTQY
>10|TRBJ2-3|TRBV30|.
AWTRSGDTQY
>13|TRBJ2-2|TRBV2|.
ASSGRSGNTRELF
>13|TRBJ1-2|TRBV3-1/TRBV3-2|.
ASSQAGQGNYGYT
>11|TRBJ1-2|TRBV12-3/TRBV12-4|.
ASFPDREGSYT
>12|TRBJ1-4|TRBV19|.
ASSLGQGAEKLF
>13|TRBJ2-5|TRBV7-8|.
ASSPRRQGRETQY
>15|TRBJ2-1|TRBV4-1|few
ASSQVIRGFSYNEQF
>9|TRBJ2-1|TRBV20-1|.
SAGDSDEQF
>12|TRBJ1-2|TRBV6-5|.
ASSYGHPLSGYT
>13|TRBJ2-7|TRBV11-3|once
ASSQTGTGFHEQY
>14|TRBJ1-2|TRBV5-8|.
ASSPEGTGRWGGYT
>12|TRBJ1-2|TRBV21-1|.
ASSMGAPSYGYT
>14|TRBJ1-6|TRBV27|.
ASSLGGSSYNSPLH
>13|TRBJ1-6|TRBV28|.
ASSFVQAGNSPLH
>13|TRBJ2-7|TRBV5-1|.
ASSYLAGQITEQY
>12|TRBJ1-4|TRBV30|.
AWGDSYLGEKLF
>16|TRBJ2-1|TRBV24-1|.
ATSKKGLAGAFDNEQF